The 15 T cell receptor beta chains in this list originate from one sample, sequenced in a study of vaccination and CD4 T cells after COVID-19. Their cognate antigens are unknown. The Oncomine TCR Beta short-read assay sequenced DNA from cultured CD4+ T cells. TCRdb re-analysed the PCR reads in MiXCR, keeping a single row per CDR3 protein. The repertoire has around 8,000 distinct CDR3 sequences, around a fifth of them found once; the top ten carry around 8.4%. Documented treatment: approximately 9-day PBMC culture with coronavirus spike peptide pools or control peptides (ViraFEST assay). Sequenced material: CD4+ T cells from blood, cultured in vitro, taken after SARS-CoV-2 vaccination. The origin of the receptors is a human donor who had recovered from COVID-19.

V usage is TRBV29-1 and J usage is TRBJ2-7; 9 nucleotides agree with TRBD1. In germline, CDR1 is SQVTM, CDR2 ANQGSEA. J was trimmed by 5 bases and V by 6 bases; bases with no gene match: 5. CDR3 length: 12 amino acids. The CDR3 here is CSVVGQGNEQYF. Here the CDR3 DNA reads TGCAGCGTGGTGGGACAGGGTAACGAGCAGTACTTC.

This clonotype was found many times. The CDR3 reads CASSRTVTYEQYF. DNA for the CDR3: TGTGCCAGCAGCCGGACAGTGACCTACGAGCAGTACTTC. The chain joins TRBV6-1 to TRBJ2-7; TRBD1 is a possible D gene (6 bases). The CDR3 has 13 residues. The germline CDR1 and CDR2 sequences are MNHNS and SASEGT. Trimming cost V 6 bases and J 2 bases, with 11 bases left between them.

This clonotype was seen only a few times. This chain uses TRBV6-1 with TRBJ1-5, with TRBD1 identical over 7 bases. The germline V gene has CDR1 MNHNS and CDR2 SASEGT. CDR3 length: 20 amino acids. V lost 5 bases, J lost 0 bases, and 19 bases stayed unmatched. The CDR3 DNA follows: TGTGCCAGCAGTCAGCGCCCGTGGCCAGGGGGAAACAATAGCAATCAGCCCCAGCATTTT. This gives the protein CASSQRPWPGGNNSNQPQHF.

This chain uses TRBV28 with TRBJ2-7; D unclear. Germline V gene data show CDR1 as MDHEN and CDR2 as SYDVKM. Trimming removed 5 bases from V and 2 bases from J, with 7 bases in between. The CDR3 totals 12 residues. CDR3 DNA: TGTGCCAGCAGTCCTGTTCCCTACGAGCAGTACTTC. Translated, it gives CASSPVPYEQYF.

In its sample, this clonotype is medium-sized. V is TRBV19 and J is TRBJ1-2, with D maybe TRBD1 (6 bases). Germline V lookup: CDR1 LNHDA, CDR2 SQIVND (reference sequence). V lost 7 bases and J lost 7, with 13 bases in between. CDR3 length: 12 residues. CDR3 region: CASTGASFGYTF. In DNA form, the CDR3 reads TGTGCCAGTACGGGGGCATCCTTTGGCTACACCTTC. Supplemented by reference TRBV19 and TRBJ1-2, the full variable domain reads DGGITQSPKYLFRKEGQNVTLSCEQNLNHDAMYWYRQDPGQGLRLIYYSQIVNDFQKGDIAEGYSVSREKKESFPLTVTSAQKNPTAFYLCASTGASFGYTFGSGTRLTVV.

This clonotype rates as medium-sized. This chain connects TRBV19 to TRBJ1-5; D ambiguous. V dropped 7 bases and J dropped 6 bases, with 16 bases sitting between them. Per germline, CDR1 LNHDA and CDR2 SQIVND (reference sequence). CDR3 length: 14 residues. CDR3 protein: CASNYRIVGQPQHF. In nucleotides, the CDR3 is TGTGCCAGTAATTACCGAATCGTTGGTCAGCCCCAGCATTTT.

In its sample, this clonotype ranks as medium-sized (0.01 to 0.1%). CDR3: CASSLEGRSYEQYF. In DNA form, the CDR3 reads TGTGCCAGCAGCTTAGAAGGTAGAAGCTACGAGCAGTACTTC. The rearrangement uses TRBV7-8 and TRBJ2-7, with D unresolved. Germline CDR1 reads SGHVS; CDR2 reads FQNEAQ. The ends were cut back, 1 base at V and 3 bases at J, with 10 bases in the middle. CDR3 length equals 14 residues.

This clonotype qualifies as medium-sized. The rearrangement links TRBV7-2 to TRBJ1-2, with TRBD1 identical over 8 bases. Trimming took 1 base from V and 5 from J; bases not matched to a gene: 6. The germline V gene encodes CDR1 SGHTA and CDR2 FQGNSA. The CDR3 has 15 amino acids. The CDR3 DNA reads as TGTGCCAGCAGCTTAGAACAGGGGGAAGGTTATGGCTACACCTTC. It is translated as CASSLEQGEGYGYTF.

This clonotype showed up just a few times. This chain connects TRBV27 to TRBJ2-1; 8 positions agree with TRBD2. From germline, CDR1 is MNHEY and CDR2 SMNVEV (reference sequence). This CDR3 is built from 15 residues. V gave up 7 bases and J gave up 6 bases; unmatched junction bases: 11. DNA of the CDR3: TGTGCCAGCACCCAAGGGGCTAGCGGGTTCAATGAGCAGTTCTTC. Translated, it gives CASTQGASGFNEQFF.

This clonotype was found once. A much larger clone differs by one base, so this may be a read error. The V gene is TRBV6-1, the J gene TRBJ2-7; 8 nucleotides align to TRBD1. The CDR3 covers 17 residues. Germline V CDR1 and CDR2: MNHNS, SASEGT. The CDR3 here is CASSRHNRGDSSYEQCF. CDR3 in DNA: TGTGCCAGCAGTCGACATAACAGGGGGGACTCGTCCTACGAGCAGTGCTTC.

This clonotype is labeled as medium-sized (0.01 to 0.1%). The chain joins TRBV20-1 to TRBJ1-6; D ambiguous. This CDR3 is 14 amino acids long. Per germline, CDR1 DFQATT and CDR2 SNEGSKA (reference sequence). V lost 3 bases, J lost 11 bases, and 17 bases lay in between. The DNA of the CDR3 is TGCAGTGCTAGTCGACCCGGGGAGCTGACACCCCTCCACTTT. Its translation is CSASRPGELTPLHF.

This clonotype was recorded at least ten times. V is TRBV5-6 and J is TRBJ1-2; 7 bases are shared with TRBD1. The CDR3 length is 12 residues. After removal of 3 bases from V and 6 bases from J, the junction contained 2 bases not matched to a gene. The germline CDR1 and CDR2 sequences are SGHDT and YYEEEE. The CDR3 DNA is TGTGCCAGCAGCTGGGGGACAGATGGCTACACCTTC. Residues: CASSWGTDGYTF.

V and J are TRBV20-1 and TRBJ2-3; D not resolved. CDR3 length: 14 amino acids. Germline V gene data show CDR1 as DFQATT and CDR2 as SNEGSKA (reference sequence). Trimming removed 2 bases from V and 2 bases from J, with 11 bases in between. CDR3 protein: CSARPISITDTQYF. The CDR3 DNA is TGCAGTGCTAGACCCATTTCGATCACAGATACGCAGTATTTT.

V gene TRBV5-5 combines with J gene TRBJ2-2, with a possible D match to TRBD1 (5 bases). CDR1 is SGHKS, CDR2 YYEKEE, per germline (reference sequence). V was pared by 4 bases and J by 7 bases, with 17 bases between. The CDR3 runs 15 residues. In nucleotides, the CDR3 is TGTGCCAGCAGCCCTCGCAGGGCCCTGGGCGGGGAGCTGTTTTTT. Its translation: CASSPRRALGGELFF.

V usage is TRBV7-9 and J usage is TRBJ1-3; D gene ambiguous. V lost 4 bases to trimming and J lost 8 bases, with 9 bases between them. The CDR3 is 12 amino acids. The germline V gene encodes CDR1 SEHNR and CDR2 FQNEAQ (reference sequence). The CDR3 protein is CASSSHRYTIYF. CDR3 sequence (DNA): TGTGCCAGCAGCTCCCACCGGTACACCATATATTTT.